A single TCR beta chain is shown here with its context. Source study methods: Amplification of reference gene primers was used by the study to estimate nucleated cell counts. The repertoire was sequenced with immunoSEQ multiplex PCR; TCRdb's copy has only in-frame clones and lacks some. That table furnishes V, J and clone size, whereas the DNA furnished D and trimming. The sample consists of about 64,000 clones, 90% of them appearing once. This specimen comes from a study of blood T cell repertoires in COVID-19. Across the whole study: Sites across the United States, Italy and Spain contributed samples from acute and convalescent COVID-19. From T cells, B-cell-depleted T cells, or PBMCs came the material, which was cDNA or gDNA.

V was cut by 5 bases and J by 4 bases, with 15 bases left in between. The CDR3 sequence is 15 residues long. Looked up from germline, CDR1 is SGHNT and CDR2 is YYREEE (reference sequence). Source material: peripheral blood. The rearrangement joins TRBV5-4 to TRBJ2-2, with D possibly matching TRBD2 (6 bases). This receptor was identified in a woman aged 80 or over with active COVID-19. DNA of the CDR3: TGTGCCAGCAGTAAGAGCGGGTCTTCCACCGGGGAGCTGTTTTTT. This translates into CASSKSGSSTGELFF.